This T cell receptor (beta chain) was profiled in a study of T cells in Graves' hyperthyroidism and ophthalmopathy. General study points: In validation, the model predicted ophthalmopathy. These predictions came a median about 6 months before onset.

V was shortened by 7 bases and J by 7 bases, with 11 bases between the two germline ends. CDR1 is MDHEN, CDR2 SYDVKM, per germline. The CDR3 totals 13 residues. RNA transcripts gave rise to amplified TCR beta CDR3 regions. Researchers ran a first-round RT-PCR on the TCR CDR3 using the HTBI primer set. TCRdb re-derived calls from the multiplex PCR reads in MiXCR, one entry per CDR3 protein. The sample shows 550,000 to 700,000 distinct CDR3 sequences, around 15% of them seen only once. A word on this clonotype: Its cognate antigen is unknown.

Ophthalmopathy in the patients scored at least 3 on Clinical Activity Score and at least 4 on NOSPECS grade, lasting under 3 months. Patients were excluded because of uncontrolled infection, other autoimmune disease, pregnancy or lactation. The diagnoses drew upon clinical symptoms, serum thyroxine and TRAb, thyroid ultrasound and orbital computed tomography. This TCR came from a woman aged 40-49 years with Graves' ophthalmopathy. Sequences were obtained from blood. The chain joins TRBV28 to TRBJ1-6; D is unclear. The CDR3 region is CASTPRGNSPLHF. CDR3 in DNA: TGTGCCAGCACCCCCCGAGGGAATTCACCCCTCCACTTT.